The 22 T cell receptor beta chains below come from one sample, sequenced in a study of human T cells and chemical hapten exposure. As for time point: healthy volunteer bleed at 6 weeks. Extraction of total RNA was performed on unfractionated whole blood. TCRdb re-called the RACE reads with MiXCR, one entry per CDR3 protein. This sample carries 65,000 to 95,000 distinct CDR3 sequences, approximately 8.1% of them seen once, and the ten largest clones take about 1.7%. Sequenced sample: whole blood. The receptors stem from a female donor in good health. Some clones in this sample may be carry-over from other donors' samples.

This clonotype was observed a handful of times. This chain uses TRBV12-3 or TRBV12-4 with TRBJ2-6; no reliable D call. The CDR3 is made up of 15 amino acids. The ends were cut back, 7 bases at V and 0 bases at J, with 10 bases in the middle. CDR3 sequence reads: CASNPPPSGANVLTF. For the CDR3, the DNA is TGTGCCAGCAACCCTCCCCCCTCTGGGGCCAACGTCCTGACTTTC.

This clonotype was seen repeatedly, ten times or more. This sequence joins TRBV6-5 and TRBJ1-3; D ambiguous. CDR1 MNHEY and CDR2 SVGAGI come from the germline V gene. There are 17 residues in the CDR3. Trimming removed 0 bases from V and 0 bases from J, with 12 bases in between. The CDR3, as DNA: TGTGCCAGCAGTTACTCGGGGAGCCGAGGCTCTGGAAACACCATATATTTT. It is translated as CASSYSGSRGSGNTIYF.

This clonotype was seen a few times. V gene TRBV10-3 combines with J gene TRBJ1-1; TRBD1 matches 9 bases. Germline CDR1 is ENHRY and CDR2 is SYGVKD. The ends lost 9 bases at V and 1 base at J; junction bases unmatched: 6. The CDR3 consists of 14 residues. CDR3 residues: CAIRDRARNTEAFF. The CDR3 DNA reads TGTGCCATAAGGGACAGGGCTAGGAACACTGAAGCTTTCTTT.

The chain has TRBV2 and TRBJ2-7; TRBD1 agrees at 7 bases. Germline V lookup: CDR1 SNHLY, CDR2 FYNNEI. This CDR3 has 14 residues. The trim removed 6 bases at V and 6 bases at J, leaving 11 bases unmatched. CDR3: CASSSRTGSPEQYF. The CDR3 region has the DNA TGTGCCAGCAGCTCCCGGACAGGATCGCCCGAGCAGTACTTC.

This clonotype occurred a few times. The DNA for the CDR3 is TGTGCCAGCAGCAGATCCCGGGGAGAGCAGTACTTC. It encodes CASSRSRGEQYF. The chain has TRBV7-6 and TRBJ2-7; the D gene is possibly TRBD2 (5 bases). The CDR3 extends over 12 amino acids. CDR1 SGHVS and CDR2 FNYEAQ come from the germline V gene. Trimming took off 5 bases at V and 7 bases at J, with 12 bases between the two ends.

The chain joins TRBV5-1 to TRBJ2-3, with 9 bases matching TRBD1. This CDR3 has 15 amino acids. V shed 3 bases, J shed 5 bases, and the junction held 7 bases outside the gene matches. Germline V gene data show CDR1 as SGHRS and CDR2 as YFSETQ. CDR3 DNA sequence: TGCGCCAGCAGCTCGACAGGGGGAAGTGGAGATACGCAGTATTTT. Protein product: CASSSTGGSGDTQYF.

At least ten counts were recorded for this clonotype. The chain couples TRBV12-3 or TRBV12-4 to TRBJ2-1, with D possibly TRBD1 on 5 matching bases. CDR3 size: 18 residues. Trimming shortened V by 3 bases and J by 5 bases, and 23 bases separated the two germline ends. CDR3 in DNA: TGTGCCAGCAGTTTTTATGGGGTGCCGGACAAGGTACACAATGAGCAGTTCTTC. This encodes CASSFYGVPDKVHNEQFF.

This clonotype was counted ten times or more. The genes are TRBV29-1 and TRBJ1-1; D call uncertain. The V end was cut by 7 bases, the J end by 4 bases, with 16 bases between. CDR3 length: 13 amino acids. Germline assignment: CDR1 SQVTM and CDR2 ANQGSEA. The CDR3 coding sequence is TGCAGCGGCGAAACCACCACGGGCACTGAAGCTTTCTTT. Its translation: CSGETTTGTEAFF.

The rearrangement uses TRBV29-1 and TRBJ1-1; tentatively, D is TRBD1 (6 bases). This CDR3 has 13 amino acids. Germline lookup yields CDR1 SQVTM and CDR2 ANQGSEA. Trimming removed 3 bases at V and 2 bases at J, with 10 bases between. This CDR3 reads CSVDIRGNTEAFF. Here the CDR3 DNA reads TGCAGCGTTGATATCAGGGGCAACACTGAAGCTTTCTTT.

This clonotype was observed a few times. The rearrangement links TRBV10-2 to TRBJ2-3; 9 bases are a match to TRBD2. Looked up from germline, CDR1 is WSHSY and CDR2 is SAAADI. V shed 4 bases and J 7 bases; nucleotides not matched to a gene: 12. The CDR3 loop spans 16 amino acids. The CDR3 loop is CASSGRSGGLPNTQYF. CDR3 coding DNA: TGCGCCAGCAGTGGCCGAAGCGGGGGGCTTCCAAATACGCAGTATTTT.

This clonotype came up many times. This chain links TRBV20-1 with TRBJ2-5; TRBD1 is a possible D gene (5 bases). This CDR3 has 12 residues. The germline CDR1 and CDR2 sequences are DFQATT and SNEGSKA (reference sequence). Deletions cut 6 bases from V and 2 bases from J, with 10 bases between. The CDR3 protein is CSARTRQETQYF. In nucleotides, the CDR3 is TGCAGTGCCAGGACACGGCAAGAGACCCAGTACTTC.

Ten or more counts support this clonotype. The CDR3 region is CASSLGPSGGMNEQFF. CDR3 DNA: TGTGCCAGCAGTTTAGGCCCTAGCGGGGGCATGAATGAGCAGTTCTTC. This chain uses TRBV27 with TRBJ2-1; 10 positions match TRBD2. V lost 2 bases and J lost 7; bases outside the gene matches: 8. Germline V gene data show CDR1 as MNHEY and CDR2 as SMNVEV (reference sequence). CDR3 length equals 16 residues.

This clonotype was observed many times. The J gene is TRBJ2-7, the V gene TRBV27, with 12 bases fitting TRBD1. Germline V CDR1 and CDR2: MNHEY, SMNVEV (reference sequence). The CDR3 has 15 residues. V dropped 8 bases and J dropped 4; count of bases not matched to a gene: 9. The CDR3 loop is CASSFMGQGAYEQYF. The CDR3 coding sequence is TGTGCCAGCTCCTTTATGGGACAGGGGGCTTACGAGCAGTACTTC.

V and J are TRBV20-1 and TRBJ2-3; TRBD2 agrees at 12 bases. V lost 6 bases to trimming and J lost 3 bases; unmatched junction nucleotides: 10. Germline CDR1 DFQATT, CDR2 SNEGSKA (reference sequence). The CDR3 has 16 amino acids. The chain's CDR3 is CSARTWTSGETDTQYF. DNA of the CDR3: TGCAGTGCCAGAACTTGGACTAGCGGGGAGACAGATACGCAGTATTTT.

Many counts were recorded for this clonotype. The chain joins TRBV13 to TRBJ2-5, with 15 bases that match TRBD2. This CDR3 spans 19 amino acids. Trimming took 4 bases from V and 4 from J; bases not matched to a gene: 13. Germline CDR1 PRHDT, CDR2 FYEKMQ (reference sequence). CDR3 in amino acids: CASSSWTSGGASLGETQYF. The CDR3 DNA is TGTGCCAGCAGCTCCTGGACTAGCGGGGGGGCCTCTCTCGGAGAGACCCAGTACTTC.

The V call is TRBV3-1, the J call TRBJ2-3; the match to TRBD2 covers 8 bases. Germline trimming cut 3 bases from V and 2 bases from J; bases unmatched to any gene: 4. Germline V gives CDR1 LGHDT, CDR2 YNNKEL (reference sequence). This CDR3 comprises 15 residues. CDR3 bases: TGTGCCAGCAGCCAGGGAGCGGGGGACACAGATACGCAGTATTTT. It codes for CASSQGAGDTDTQYF.

This clonotype was counted at least ten times. The rearrangement joins TRBV12-3 or TRBV12-4 to TRBJ2-4; 12 bases line up with TRBD2. The CDR3 contains 16 residues. V shed 7 bases, J shed 6 bases, and the junction held 10 bases outside the gene matches. This CDR3 reads CASTEGTSGHGNIQYF. Here the CDR3 DNA reads TGTGCCAGCACGGAAGGGACTAGCGGGCATGGAAACATTCAGTACTTC.

About this clonotype: A read error is possible here, since a much larger clone lies one base away. This chain links TRBV7-8 with TRBJ2-3; 12 nucleotides align to TRBD2. Germline CDR1 and CDR2: SGHVS and FQNEAQ. The CDR3 is made up of 16 amino acids. V lost 4 bases, J lost 2 bases, and 4 bases stayed unmatched. The CDR3 nucleotides are TGTGCCAGCAGCTCGTGGACTAGCGGGGACACAGATACGCAGTATTTT. Protein product: CASSSWTSGDTDTQYF.

This clonotype was counted many times. The chain recombines TRBV5-4 with TRBJ1-1, with D possibly TRBD1 on 5 matching bases. The CDR3 sequence is 15 residues long. Deletions cut 3 bases from V and 3 bases from J, with 15 bases between. Per germline, CDR1 SGHNT and CDR2 YYREEE (reference sequence). The CDR3: CASSSGMFEYTEAFF. The CDR3 region has the DNA TGTGCCAGCAGCTCAGGGATGTTTGAGTACACTGAAGCTTTCTTT.

There are a few counts of this clonotype. V is TRBV12-3 or TRBV12-4 and J is TRBJ2-3, with a weak D call TRBD2 (6 bases). The ends were cut back, 9 bases at V and 6 bases at J, with 19 bases in the middle. This CDR3 spans 14 amino acids. Written as DNA, the CDR3 is TGTGCCAGTGGACCGGGACTGTCGAGGGATACGCAGTATTTT. Translation: CASGPGLSRDTQYF.

As for this clonotype: This may be a read error: a much more frequent sequence differs by one nucleotide. V gene TRBV10-3 combines with J gene TRBJ1-1, with 8 bases fitting TRBD1. The V gene's germline CDR1 is ENHRY and CDR2 SYGVKD. The CDR3 is made up of 16 amino acids. The ends lost 6 bases at V and 5 bases at J; junction bases unmatched: 14. CDR3 region: CAIRRTGIDTNTEAFF. For the CDR3, the DNA is TGTGCCATCAGGCGGACAGGGATAGACACTAATACTGAAGCTTTCTTT.

With respect to this clonotype: One end of the junction is discordant with germline, which a read error may explain. The rearrangement joins TRBV20-1 to TRBJ2-1; 7 bases are a match to TRBD1. The CDR3 runs to 15 residues. Germline V lookup: CDR1 DFQATT, CDR2 SNEGSKA (reference sequence). The CDR3 is CSAKRQGGTYNEQIF. CDR3 in DNA: TGCAGTGCTAAACGACAGGGTGGAACCTACAATGAGCAGATCTTC.